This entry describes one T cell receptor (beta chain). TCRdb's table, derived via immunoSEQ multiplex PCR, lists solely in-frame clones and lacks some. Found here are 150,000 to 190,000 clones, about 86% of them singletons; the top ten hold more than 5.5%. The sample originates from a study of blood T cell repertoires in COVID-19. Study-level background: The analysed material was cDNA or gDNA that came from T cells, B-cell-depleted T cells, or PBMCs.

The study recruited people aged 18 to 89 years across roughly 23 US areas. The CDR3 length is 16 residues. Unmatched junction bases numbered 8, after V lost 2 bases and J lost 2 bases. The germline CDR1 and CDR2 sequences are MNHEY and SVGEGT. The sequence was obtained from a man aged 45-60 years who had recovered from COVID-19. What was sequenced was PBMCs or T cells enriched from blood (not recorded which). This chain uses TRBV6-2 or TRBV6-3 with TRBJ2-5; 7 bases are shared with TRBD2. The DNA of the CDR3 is TGTGCCAGCAGTTACCCGTGGTGGGGGGGGCAAGAGACCCAGTACTTC. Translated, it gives CASSYPWWGGQETQYF.